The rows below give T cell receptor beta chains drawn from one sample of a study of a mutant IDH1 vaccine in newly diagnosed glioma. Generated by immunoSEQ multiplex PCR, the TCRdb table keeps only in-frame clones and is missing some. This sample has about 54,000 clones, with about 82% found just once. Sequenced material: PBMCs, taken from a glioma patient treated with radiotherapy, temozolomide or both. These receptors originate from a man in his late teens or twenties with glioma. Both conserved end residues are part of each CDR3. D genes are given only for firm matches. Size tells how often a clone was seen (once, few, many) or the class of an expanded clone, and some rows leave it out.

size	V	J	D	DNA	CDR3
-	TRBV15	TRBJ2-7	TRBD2	TGTGCCACCAGCAGAGGAACCGGGACTAGCGGGAGTTTCTACGAGCAGTACTTC	CATSRGTGTSGSFYEQYF
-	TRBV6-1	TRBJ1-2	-	TGTGCCAGCAGTGAGTTCCGGGGAAACTATGGCTACACCTTC	CASSEFRGNYGYTF
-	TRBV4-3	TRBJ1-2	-	TGCGCCAGCAGCCAAGATCGGAAAGGGACCTATGGCTACACCTTC	CASSQDRKGTYGYTF
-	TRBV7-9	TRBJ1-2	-	TGTGCCAGCAGGGGCATCAACAATGGCTACACCTTC	CASRGINNGYTF
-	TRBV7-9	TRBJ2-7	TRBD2	TGTGCCAGCAGCTTAGGGCAAAGGCGGGAGGGCCTCTACGAGCAGTACTTC	CASSLGQRREGLYEQYF
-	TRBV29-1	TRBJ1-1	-	TGCAGCGCCGTACCGTCGAACACTGAAGCTTTCTTT	CSAVPSNTEAFF
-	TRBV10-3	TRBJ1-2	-	TGTGCCATCAGACACGGACTCCTAGCGGGCTATGGCTACACCTTC	CAIRHGLLAGYGYTF
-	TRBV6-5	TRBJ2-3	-	TGTGCCAGCGGTGGGCAATCAGATACGCAGTATTTT	CASGGQSDTQYF
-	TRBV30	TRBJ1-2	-	TGTGCCTGGACCCGGAGGGGGGGCCTCGGGGGCTACACCTTC	CAWTRRGGLGGYTF
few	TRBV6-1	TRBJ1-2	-	TGTGCCAGCAGTGATTATGACGGCTACACCTTC	CASSDYDGYTF
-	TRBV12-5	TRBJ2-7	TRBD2	TGTGCTAGTGGTTACGCTAGCGGGGCTCGAGAGCAGTACTTC	CASGYASGAREQYF
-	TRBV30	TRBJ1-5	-	TGTGCCTGGAGTGTGAGTAGCAATCAGCCCCAGCATTTT	CAWSVSSNQPQHF
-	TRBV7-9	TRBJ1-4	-	TGTGCCAGCAGCTTAGGGCTCGCTTATGAAAAACTGTTTTTT	CASSLGLAYEKLFF
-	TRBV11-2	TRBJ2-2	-	TGTGCCAGCCTAACTAGCCCGAACACCGGGGAGCTGTTTTTT	CASLTSPNTGELFF
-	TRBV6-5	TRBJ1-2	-	TGTGCCAGCAGTTACGGGGATAACTATGGCTACACCTTC	CASSYGDNYGYTF
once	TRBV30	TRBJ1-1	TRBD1	TGTGCCTGGAGTCCACATCAGGGGGGTGAAGCTTTCTTT	CAWSPHQGGEAFF
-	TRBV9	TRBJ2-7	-	TGTGCCAGCAGCGGTAGCGGCTACGAGCAGTACTTC	CASSGSGYEQYF
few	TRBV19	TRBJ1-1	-	TGTGCCAGTAGTATAGATTTTGAAGGGGGCACTGAAGCTTTCTTT	CASSIDFEGGTEAFF
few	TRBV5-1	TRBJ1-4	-	TGCGCCAGTTCGGTTGACCCGGCTATTGGGACTAATGAAAAACTGTTTTTT	CASSVDPAIGTNEKLFF
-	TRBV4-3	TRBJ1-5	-	TGCGCCAGCAGCCAAGATGCTCTTGGGCAGCCCCAGCATTTT	CASSQDALGQPQHF
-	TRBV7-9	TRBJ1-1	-	TGTGCCAGCAGCCTGAACACTGAAGCTTTCTTT	CASSLNTEAFF
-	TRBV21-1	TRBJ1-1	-	TGTGCCAGCAGCAGGGCTCAGGGTTCAGCTTTCTTT	CASSRAQGSAFF
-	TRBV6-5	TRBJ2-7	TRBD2	TGTGCCAGCAGTTTCACCCCGAGCGGGAGTAGTTACGAGCAGTACTTC	CASSFTPSGSSYEQYF
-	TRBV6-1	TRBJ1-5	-	TGTGCCAGCAGTGAACTCGGTAGCAATCAGCCCCAGCATTTT	CASSELGSNQPQHF
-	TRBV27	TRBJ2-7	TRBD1	TGTGCCAGCAGTCCCCGGGACAGGGGGCCAGGCGAGCAGTACTTC	CASSPRDRGPGEQYF
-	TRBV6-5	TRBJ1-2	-	TGTGCCAGCACTGGGGGAGGTGATGGCTACACCTTC	CASTGGGDGYTF
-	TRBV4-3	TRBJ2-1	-	TGCGCCAGCAGCCAAGTTATTCTTGCTTCCTACAATGAGCAGTTCTTC	CASSQVILASYNEQFF
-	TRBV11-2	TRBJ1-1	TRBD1	TGTGCCAGCAGCCGGGACAGGGCTGAAGCTTTCTTT	CASSRDRAEAFF
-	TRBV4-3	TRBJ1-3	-	TGCGCCAGCAGCCAAGCGGGGGCGGGAGGAAACACCATATATTTT	CASSQAGAGGNTIYF
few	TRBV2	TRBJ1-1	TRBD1	TGTGCCAGCAGTGTGGGGACAGGGGGATTGGGTGAAGCTTTCTTT	CASSVGTGGLGEAFF
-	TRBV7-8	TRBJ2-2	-	TGTGCCAGCAGCTCCCGGGCCACGACTCCCGGGGAGCTGTTTTTT	CASSSRATTPGELFF
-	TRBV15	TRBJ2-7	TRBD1	TGTGCCACCACTGACAGGGAAAACTCCTACGAGCAGTACTTC	CATTDRENSYEQYF
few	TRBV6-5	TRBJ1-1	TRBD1	TGTGCCAGCAGTTACTCGTTCGGACAGGGGGCGAAAGCTTTCTTT	CASSYSFGQGAKAFF
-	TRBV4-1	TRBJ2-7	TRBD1	TGCGCCAGCAGCCAAGAGAACAGGGGCCCTACCTACGAGCAGTACTTC	CASSQENRGPTYEQYF
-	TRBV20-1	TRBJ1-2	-	TGCAGTGTACAGGGTAACTATGGCTACACCTTC	CSVQGNYGYTF
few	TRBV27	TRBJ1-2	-	TGTGCCAGCAGTTCCGAACCGACAGCTTATGGCTACACCTTC	CASSSEPTAYGYTF
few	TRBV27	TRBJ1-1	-	TGTGCCAGCAGTTTAGCAGGGAACACTGAAGCTTTCTTT	CASSLAGNTEAFF
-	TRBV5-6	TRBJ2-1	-	TGTGCCAGCAGATCGGGGCTCTCCTACAATGAGCAGTTCTTC	CASRSGLSYNEQFF
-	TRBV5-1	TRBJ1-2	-	TGCGCCAGCAGCTTGGGTGGGGCACCCACCTACACCTTC	CASSLGGAPTYTF
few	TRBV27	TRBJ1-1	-	TGTGCCAGCAGTTTACGAGAGAACACTGAAGCTTTCTTT	CASSLRENTEAFF
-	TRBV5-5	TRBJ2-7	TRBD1	TGTGCCAGCAGCTTACAGGGGGCCCTCTACGAGCAGTACTTC	CASSLQGALYEQYF
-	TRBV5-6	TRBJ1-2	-	TGTGCCAGCAGCTTGGCAGGGGCCTCCTATGGCTACACCTTC	CASSLAGASYGYTF
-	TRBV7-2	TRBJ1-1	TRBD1	TGTGCCAGCAGAAAAACCGGGACAGGGACCCAAATGAACACTGAAGCTTTCTTT	CASRKTGTGTQMNTEAFF
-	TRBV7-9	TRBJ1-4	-	TGTGCCAGCAGCTTACCACAGGGAGGTGAAAAACTGTTTTTT	CASSLPQGGEKLFF
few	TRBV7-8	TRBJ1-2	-	TGTGCCAGCAGCTTAGCAGAAAGCTCTGAAGGCTACACCTTC	CASSLAESSEGYTF
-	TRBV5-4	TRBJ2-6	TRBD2	TGTGCCAGCAGCTCCCCAGAGAGCGGGGGCAACTCTGGGGCCAACGTCCTGACTTTC	CASSSPESGGNSGANVLTF
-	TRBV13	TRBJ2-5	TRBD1	TGTGCCAGCACCATCCACTACAGGGGACAAGAGACCCAGTACTTC	CASTIHYRGQETQYF
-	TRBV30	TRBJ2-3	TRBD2	TGTGCCTGGAGTGTTCAAGCGGGGGGGCGCACAGATACGCAGTATTTT	CAWSVQAGGRTDTQYF
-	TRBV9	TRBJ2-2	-	TGTGCCAGCAGCCCACCGGGGTTTGGAACCGGGGAGCTGTTTTTT	CASSPPGFGTGELFF
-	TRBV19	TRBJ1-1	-	TGTGCCAGCCGCACTGGTCCTGAAGCTTTCTTT	CASRTGPEAFF
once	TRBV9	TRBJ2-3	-	TGTGCCAGCAGCGTAGGTCTGGCTTCCCCAGATACGCAGTATTTT	CASSVGLASPDTQYF
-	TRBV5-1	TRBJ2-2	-	TGCGCCAGCAGCTCTCCCCGGGACTTGACCTTAATGGGGGAGCTGTTTTTT	CASSSPRDLTLMGELFF
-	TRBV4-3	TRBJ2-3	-	TGCGCCAGCAGCCAATCCCGGGAGTGGACAGATACGCAGTATTTT	CASSQSREWTDTQYF
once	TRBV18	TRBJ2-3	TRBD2	TGTGCCAGCTCACCACTACCGGGACTAGTGGCAGATACGCAGTATTTT	CASSPLPGLVADTQYF
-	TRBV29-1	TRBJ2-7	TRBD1	TGCAGCGTTGTATGGCTAATGCTGACAGGGACCTACGAGCAGTACTTC	CSVVWLMLTGTYEQYF
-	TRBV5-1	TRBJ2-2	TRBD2	TGCGCCAGCAGCCTGTGGCGGGGGACCAGAGGGAACACCGGGGAGCTGTTTTTT	CASSLWRGTRGNTGELFF
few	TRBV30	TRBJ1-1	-	TGTGCCTGGAGTGTGAGGGGGGGAAGAACTGAAGCTTTCTTT	CAWSVRGGRTEAFF
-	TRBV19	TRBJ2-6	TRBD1	TGTGCCAGTAGCCACTTACGATCCGGGACAGGGTCCAATACGATGGGCTCTGGGGCCAACGTCCTGACTTTC	CASSHLRSGTGSNTMGSGANVLTF
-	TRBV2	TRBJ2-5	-	TGTGCCGTCCGACAGGAGGTTATGGAGACCCAGTACTTC	CAVRQEVMETQYF